These 28 T cell receptor beta chains came from one sample sequenced in a study of CD8 T cells in ankylosing spondylitis. Study-wide points: It appeared that ankylosing spondylitis blood was characterized by a TCR beta motif of fewer than 10 highly homologous variants.

These receptors have no known antigen. MiXCR was run by TCRdb on the 5' RACE reads, yielding one entry per CDR3 protein. The repertoire holds under 250,000 distinct CDR3 sequences, with 7% to 8% as singletons. Material: blood, either unsorted or a sorted T cell fraction (not recorded which). Receptor source: a male donor with ankylosing spondylitis.

J is TRBJ2-7 and V is TRBV20-1; no firm D call. The V and J ends lost 2 bases and 3 bases respectively, with 14 bases between them. The germline V gene encodes CDR1 DFQATT and CDR2 SNEGSKA (reference sequence). The CDR3 has 14 residues. The DNA of the CDR3 is TGCAGTGCTAGACGTAGGTCTCGATACTACGAGCAGTACTTC. Translating it yields CSARRRSRYYEQYF.

This clonotype has ten or more counts. The rearrangement links TRBV24-1 to TRBJ1-5; 7 bases are shared with TRBD1. This CDR3 spans 15 amino acids. The germline gives CDR1 KGHDR, CDR2 SFDVKD. V dropped 5 bases and J dropped 2; count of bases not matched to a gene: 5. CDR3 coding DNA: TGTGCCACCAGTGTAGGGGGCTTTGGCAATCAGCCCCAGCATTTT. Translating gives CATSVGGFGNQPQHF.

The chain employs TRBV4-1 and TRBJ2-6, with D possibly being TRBD2 (5 bases). V was trimmed by 0 bases and J by 0 bases, leaving 15 bases between them. This CDR3 has 19 residues. Germline-derived CDR1 and CDR2 are MGHRA and YSYEKL. CDR3: CASSQDLAFGFSGANVLTF. The CDR3, as DNA: TGCGCCAGCAGCCAAGATTTAGCGTTCGGATTCTCTGGGGCCAACGTCCTGACTTTC.

This clonotype was seen many times. This chain connects TRBV11-2 to TRBJ1-1; D not resolved. CDR1 SGHAT and CDR2 FQNNGV come from the germline V gene. The germline V and J ends were trimmed by 1 base and 4 bases, with 13 bases remaining between them. This CDR3 is 15 amino acids long. In DNA, the CDR3 is TGTGCCAGCAGCTTAGCATTTTCGGGGTTCACTGAAGCTTTCTTT. It translates to CASSLAFSGFTEAFF.

This clonotype was seen ten or more times. The V call is TRBV10-3, the J call TRBJ2-2, with D possibly matching TRBD2 (5 bases). This CDR3 spans 15 amino acids. The V end lost 5 bases, the J end lost 3 bases, and 13 bases lay between the germline ends. Germline assignment: CDR1 ENHRY and CDR2 SYGVKD. The CDR3 spells CAISPRTQYTGELFF. The CDR3 DNA reads as TGTGCCATCAGTCCCCGGACTCAATACACCGGGGAGCTGTTTTTT.

This rearrangement joins TRBV6-1 to TRBJ2-7, with TRBD2 identical over 12 bases. Trimming removed 5 bases from V and 4 bases from J; junction bases left unmatched: 3. The CDR3 consists of 14 residues. The germline V gene encodes CDR1 MNHNS and CDR2 SASEGT. CDR3 sequence (DNA): TGTGCCAGCAGTCGGACTAGCGGGACTTACGAGCAGTACTTC. Encoded protein: CASSRTSGTYEQYF.

This clonotype was picked up many times. The genes are TRBV4-2 and TRBJ2-2; tentative D call: TRBD1 (5 bases). Germline V gene sequence: CDR1 LGHNA, CDR2 YNFKEQ. The CDR3 spans 14 residues. Trimming pared 0 bases from V and 6 bases from J, leaving 8 bases between. The CDR3 nucleotides are TGTGCCAGCAGCCAAGATCAGGGCCCCGGGGAGCTGTTTTTT. Its translation is CASSQDQGPGELFF.

Turning to this clonotype: The junction differs from germline at one of its ends, possibly a read error. The V and J genes are TRBV4-2 and TRBJ2-1; TRBD2 aligns across 14 bases. CDR3 length equals 15 residues. Germline V lookup: CDR1 LGHNA, CDR2 YNFKEQ. CDR3 amino acids: CAISPGLAGAYEQFF. As DNA, the CDR3 is TGTGCCATCAGCCCGGGACTAGCGGGGGCTTATGAGCAGTTCTTC.

The chain joins TRBV5-5 to TRBJ2-3; 11 bases are shared with TRBD2. Trimming at V came to 5 bases and at J to 2 bases, leaving 13 bases not matched to a gene. Germline V gene data show CDR1 as SGHKS and CDR2 as YYEKEE (reference sequence). The CDR3 is 18 amino acids. CDR3 sequence (DNA): TGTGCCAGCAGTGACGATGAGCTAGCGGGGGGCAACACAGATACGCAGTATTTT. As protein: CASSDDELAGGNTDTQYF.

This clonotype appeared many times. CDR3 sequence reads: CASSLSPYGPQHF. CDR3 coding DNA: TGTGCCAGCAGCTTATCCCCCTATGGGCCCCAGCATTTT. This chain joins TRBV7-8 and TRBJ1-5; no firm D call. Trimming removed 2 bases at V and 9 bases at J, with 11 bases between. In germline, CDR1 is SGHVS, CDR2 FQNEAQ. The CDR3 sequence is 13 residues long. The entire variable domain, with the rest obtained from reference TRBV7-8 and TRBJ1-5, is as follows: GAGVSQSPRYKVAKRGQDVALRCDPISGHVSLFWYQQALGQGPEFLTYFQNEAQLDKSGLPSDRFFAERPEGSVSTLKIQRTQQEDSAVYLCASSLSPYGPQHFGDGTRLSIL.

This clonotype showed up many times. The chain's CDR3 is CATSRPQGYNEQFF. In nucleotides, the CDR3 is TGTGCCACCAGCAGACCACAGGGCTACAATGAGCAGTTCTTC. The chain is built from TRBV15 and TRBJ2-1, with D possibly TRBD1 on 6 matching bases. Per germline, CDR1 LNHNV and CDR2 YYDKDF (reference sequence). The V and J ends lost 2 bases and 3 bases respectively, with 8 bases between them. The CDR3 is 14 residues long.

This clonotype has a count of ten or more. The V gene is TRBV6-2 or TRBV6-3, the J gene TRBJ2-1; D is ambiguous. Germline V lookup: CDR1 MNHEY, CDR2 SVGEGT. The CDR3 extends over 14 amino acids. V was pared by 7 bases and J by 3 bases, with 13 bases between. CDR3: CASTINAVYNEQFF. The CDR3 DNA reads TGTGCCAGCACGATCAACGCAGTCTACAATGAGCAGTTCTTC.

Ten or more counts support this clonotype. V usage is TRBV7-9 and J usage is TRBJ2-5; 9 nucleotides agree with TRBD2. This CDR3 region has 13 residues. The V gene end was trimmed by 5 bases and the J gene end by 9 bases; junction bases not matched to a gene: 7. In germline, CDR1 is SEHNR, CDR2 FQNEAQ (reference sequence). This CDR3 is CASSREGLASQYF. The CDR3 DNA reads as TGTGCCAGCAGCCGAGAGGGACTAGCATCCCAGTACTTC.

This clonotype has a count of ten or more. This CDR3 is CASSPLGILQETQYF. The CDR3 DNA sequence: TGTGCCAGCAGCCCCCTAGGGATACTCCAAGAGACCCAGTACTTC. The rearrangement links TRBV7-8 to TRBJ2-5; D gene unclear. Trimming removed 5 bases from V and 1 base from J, with 14 bases in between. The CDR3 runs to 15 residues. Looked up from germline, CDR1 is SGHVS and CDR2 is FQNEAQ.

This clonotype was picked up many times. V is TRBV6-5 and J is TRBJ2-3; possibly TRBD2 for D (6 bases). Trimming pared 2 bases from V and 4 bases from J, leaving 13 bases between. The CDR3 has 15 residues. The germline V gene has CDR1 MNHEY and CDR2 SVGAGI. CDR3 DNA sequence: TGTGCCAGCAGTTACGACCCGGAGGGGCCAGATACGCAGTATTTT. Translation gives CASSYDPEGPDTQYF.

Ten or more counts support this clonotype. The chain carries TRBV4-3 and TRBJ2-7; 9 nucleotides match TRBD1. The CDR3 covers 15 residues. V lost 3 bases and J lost 2; bases outside the gene matches: 5. The germline gives CDR1 LGHNA, CDR2 YSLEER. CDR3 DNA sequence: TGCGCCAGCAGCCAGGGACAGGGAGGCACCTACGAGCAGTACTTC. This sequence encodes CASSQGQGGTYEQYF.

This clonotype has just a few counts. J is TRBJ2-3 and V is TRBV10-3, with 9 positions matching TRBD2. Germline-derived CDR1 and CDR2 are ENHRY and SYGVKD. The CDR3 sequence is 15 residues long. The J segment lost 4 bases and the V segment lost 11 bases, leaving 13 bases of the junction unmatched. The CDR3 spells CAVLAGEVLADTQYF. In DNA, the CDR3 is TGTGCCGTTTTAGCGGGAGAGGTTTTGGCAGATACGCAGTATTTT.

This clonotype was seen at least ten times. The chain recombines TRBV20-1 with TRBJ2-1; 8 bases are a match to TRBD2. The length of the CDR3 is 15 residues. Germline V gene sequence: CDR1 DFQATT, CDR2 SNEGSKA (reference sequence). V gave up 0 bases and J gave up 4 bases; unmatched junction bases: 5. The DNA of the CDR3 is TGCAGTGCTAGAGATTACGGGAGGGAATACAATGAGCAGTTCTTC. This sequence encodes CSARDYGREYNEQFF.

This clonotype was picked up many times. V is TRBV6-5 and J is TRBJ1-5; D is possibly TRBD1 (5 bases). Germline V lookup: CDR1 MNHEY, CDR2 SVGAGI. The CDR3 has 15 residues. Deletions cut 6 bases from V and 2 bases from J, with 14 bases between. The CDR3 DNA reads TGTGCCAGCAGCTACGGGGGACGGGGCAATCAGCCCCAGCATTTT. Residues: CASSYGGRGNQPQHF.

This clonotype has a count of ten or more. The V call is TRBV5-6, the J call TRBJ2-5; either TRBD1 or TRBD2 may fit D (7 bases each). From germline, CDR1 is SGHDT and CDR2 YYEEEE. The CDR3 is 15 residues long. Trimming took 0 bases from V and 5 from J, leaving 14 bases between them. For the CDR3, the DNA is TGTGCCAGCAGCTTGGGGGGAGGGGGCCTTGAGACCCAGTACTTC. Its translation: CASSLGGGGLETQYF.

The table lists this clonotype with many counts. The chain recombines TRBV7-9 with TRBJ2-1; no clear D gene. The length of the CDR3 is 12 residues. Trimming took off 2 bases at V and 8 bases at J, with 7 bases between the two ends. Germline lookup yields CDR1 SEHNR and CDR2 FQNEAQ (reference sequence). CDR3 coding DNA: TGTGCCAGCAGCTTATATCTATATGAGCAGTTCTTC. Its protein product is CASSLYLYEQFF.

This clonotype was detected only a few times. The chain has TRBV20-1 and TRBJ2-7; D remains ambiguous. Germline V gene lookup returns CDR1 DFQATT and CDR2 SNEGSKA (reference sequence). The V end was cut by 1 base, the J end by 0 bases, with 7 bases between. This CDR3 is 13 amino acids long. The CDR3 DNA reads TGCAGTGCTAGAGGGGGAACCTCCTACGAGCAGTACTTC. Its translation: CSARGGTSYEQYF.

This clonotype was seen a handful of times. The chain links TRBV28 to TRBJ2-4; D uncertain. V was trimmed by 0 bases and J by 0 bases, leaving 12 bases between them. The CDR3 is 17 residues long. Germline-derived CDR1 and CDR2 are MDHEN and SYDVKM. The CDR3 coding sequence is TGTGCCAGCAGTTTATGGTTGCCCTTGAGAGCCAAAAACATTCAGTACTTC. Translation gives CASSLWLPLRAKNIQYF.

This clonotype was observed many times. The chain couples TRBV11-2 to TRBJ2-7, with 13 bases fitting TRBD2. The V gene end was trimmed by 4 bases and the J gene end by 5 bases; junction bases not matched to a gene: 14. This CDR3 has 18 amino acids. Per germline, CDR1 SGHAT and CDR2 FQNNGV. DNA for the CDR3: TGTGCCAGCAGCTCCGGGACTAGCGGGATGACGAGTCGAAACGAGCAGTACTTC. Translating gives CASSSGTSGMTSRNEQYF.

Many counts were recorded for this clonotype. The V gene is TRBV27, the J gene TRBJ1-1; D uncertain. V was cut by 6 bases and J by 1 base, with 6 bases left in between. There are 12 residues in the CDR3. Per the germline V gene, CDR1 is MNHEY and CDR2 is SMNVEV (reference sequence). In DNA, the CDR3 is TGTGCCAGCAGAGGTCCGAACACTGAAGCTTTCTTT. Amino acid sequence: CASRGPNTEAFF.

In this sample, this clonotype turned up a few times. The chain employs TRBV12-2 and TRBJ1-6. TRBV12-2 is given as a pseudogene. This CDR3 has 19 residues. CDR3: CASRSRTVGTSSYNSPLHF. Here the CDR3 DNA reads TGTGCAAGTCGCTCTAGGACGGTTGGGACTAGCTCCTATAATTCACCCCTCCACTTT.

The rearrangement joins TRBV28 to TRBJ2-5; D may be TRBD1 or TRBD2 (6 bases each). Germline lookup yields CDR1 MDHEN and CDR2 SYDVKM. V lost 8 bases, J lost 5 bases, and 18 bases lay in between. CDR3 length equals 14 residues. DNA for the CDR3: TGTGCCAGCTCTACTTCGGGGGCAGGGGAGACCCAGTACTTC. Encoded protein: CASSTSGAGETQYF.

This clonotype was picked up a small number of times. The rearrangement joins TRBV27 to TRBJ1-2, with D perhaps matching TRBD1 (5 bases). Germline-derived CDR1 and CDR2 are MNHEY and SMNVEV (reference sequence). The length of the CDR3 is 14 residues. V was shortened by 4 bases and J by 5 bases, with 14 bases between the two germline ends. This CDR3 is CASSYSGTVYGYTF. The CDR3 bases are TGTGCCAGCAGTTACTCGGGGACGGTGTATGGCTACACCTTC.